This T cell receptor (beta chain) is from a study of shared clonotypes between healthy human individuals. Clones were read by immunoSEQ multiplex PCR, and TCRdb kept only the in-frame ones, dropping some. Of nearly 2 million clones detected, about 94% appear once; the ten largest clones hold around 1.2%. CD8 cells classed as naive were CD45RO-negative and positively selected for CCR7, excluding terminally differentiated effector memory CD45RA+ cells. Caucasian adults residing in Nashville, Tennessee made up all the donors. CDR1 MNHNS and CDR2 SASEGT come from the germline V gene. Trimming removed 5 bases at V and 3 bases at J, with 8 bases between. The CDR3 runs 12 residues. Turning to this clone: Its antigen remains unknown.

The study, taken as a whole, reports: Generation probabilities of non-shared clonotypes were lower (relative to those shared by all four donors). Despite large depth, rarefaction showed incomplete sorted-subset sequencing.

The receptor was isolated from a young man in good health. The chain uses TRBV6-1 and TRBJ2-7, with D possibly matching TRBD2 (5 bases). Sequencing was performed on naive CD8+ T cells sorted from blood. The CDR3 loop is CASSRGLYEQYF. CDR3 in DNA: TGTGCCAGCAGTCGGGGTCTCTACGAGCAGTACTTC.